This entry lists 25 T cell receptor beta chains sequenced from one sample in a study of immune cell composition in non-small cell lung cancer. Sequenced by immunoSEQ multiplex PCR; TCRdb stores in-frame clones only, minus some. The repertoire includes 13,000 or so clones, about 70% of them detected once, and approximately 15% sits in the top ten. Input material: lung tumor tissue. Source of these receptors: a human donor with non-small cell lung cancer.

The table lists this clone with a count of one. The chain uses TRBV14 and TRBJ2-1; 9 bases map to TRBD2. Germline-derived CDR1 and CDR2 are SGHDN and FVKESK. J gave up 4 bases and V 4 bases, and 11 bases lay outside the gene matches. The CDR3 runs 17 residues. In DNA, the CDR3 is TGTGCCAGCAGCCCAATATCCCCGGGACTAGCATACAATGAGCAGTTCTTC. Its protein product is CASSPISPGLAYNEQFF. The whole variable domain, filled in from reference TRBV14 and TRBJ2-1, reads EAGVTQFPSHSVIEKGQTVTLRCDPISGHDNLYWYRRVMGKEIKFLLHFVKESKQDESGMPNNRFLAERTGGTYSTLKVQPAELEDSGVYFCASSPISPGLAYNEQFFGPGTRLTVL.

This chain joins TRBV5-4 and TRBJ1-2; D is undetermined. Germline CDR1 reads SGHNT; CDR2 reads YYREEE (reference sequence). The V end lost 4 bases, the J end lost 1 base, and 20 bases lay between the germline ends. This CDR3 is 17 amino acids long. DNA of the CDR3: TGTGCCAGCAGCGGACCTTCAGAGCGGAATCTTAACTATGGCTACACCTTC. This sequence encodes CASSGPSERNLNYGYTF.

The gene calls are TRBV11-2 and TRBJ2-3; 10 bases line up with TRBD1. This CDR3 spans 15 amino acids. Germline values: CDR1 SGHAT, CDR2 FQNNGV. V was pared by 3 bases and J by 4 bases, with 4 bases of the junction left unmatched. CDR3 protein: CASSFRDRGADTQYF. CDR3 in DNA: TGTGCCAGCAGCTTTAGGGACAGGGGTGCAGATACGCAGTATTTT.

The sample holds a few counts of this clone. CDR3 region: CASSPWTGIGSADQPQHF. The CDR3 DNA follows: TGTGCCAGCAGTCCCTGGACAGGGATCGGTAGTGCGGATCAGCCCCAGCATTTT. This chain links TRBV28 with TRBJ1-5; 8 bases align to TRBD1. Trimming cost V 5 bases and J 5 bases; bases outside gene matches: 17. Germline V gives CDR1 MDHEN, CDR2 SYDVKM. The CDR3 spans 18 residues. Combining the CDR3 with reference TRBV28 and TRBJ1-5 gives the whole variable domain DVKVTQSSRYLVKRTGEKVFLECVQDMDHENMFWYRQDPGLGLRLIYFSYDVKMKEKGDIPEGYSVSREKKERFSLILESASTNQTSMYLCASSPWTGIGSADQPQHFGDGTRLSIL.

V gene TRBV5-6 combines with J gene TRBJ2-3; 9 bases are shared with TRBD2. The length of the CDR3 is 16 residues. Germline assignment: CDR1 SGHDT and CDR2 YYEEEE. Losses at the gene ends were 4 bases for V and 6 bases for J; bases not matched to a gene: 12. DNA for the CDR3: TGTGCCAGCAGCCCCGGGGGACTAGCCCTAGGGGATACGCAGTATTTT. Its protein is CASSPGGLALGDTQYF.

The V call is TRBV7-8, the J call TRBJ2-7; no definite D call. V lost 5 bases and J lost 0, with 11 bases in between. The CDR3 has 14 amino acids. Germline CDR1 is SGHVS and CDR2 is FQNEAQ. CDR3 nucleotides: TGTGCCAGCAGCACTGAATACGGCTCCTACGAGCAGTACTTC. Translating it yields CASSTEYGSYEQYF.

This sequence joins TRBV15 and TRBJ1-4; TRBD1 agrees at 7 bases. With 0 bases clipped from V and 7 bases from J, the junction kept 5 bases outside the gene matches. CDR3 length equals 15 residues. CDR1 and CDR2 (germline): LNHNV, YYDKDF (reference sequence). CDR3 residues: CATSRDEGAVEKLFF. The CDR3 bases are TGTGCCACCAGCAGAGATGAGGGGGCAGTTGAAAAACTGTTTTTT.

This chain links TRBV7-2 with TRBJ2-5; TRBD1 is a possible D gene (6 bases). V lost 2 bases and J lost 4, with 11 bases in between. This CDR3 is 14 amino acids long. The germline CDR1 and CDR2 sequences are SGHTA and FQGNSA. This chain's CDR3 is CASSLQQGAETQYF. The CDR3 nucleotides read TGTGCCAGCAGCTTACAACAGGGAGCAGAGACCCAGTACTTC. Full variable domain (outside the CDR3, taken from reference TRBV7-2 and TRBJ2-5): GAGVSQSPSNKVTEKGKDVELRCDPISGHTALYWYRQSLGQGLEFLIYFQGNSAPDKSGLPSDRFSAERTGGSVSTLTIQRTQQEDSAVYLCASSLQQGAETQYFGPGTRLLVL.

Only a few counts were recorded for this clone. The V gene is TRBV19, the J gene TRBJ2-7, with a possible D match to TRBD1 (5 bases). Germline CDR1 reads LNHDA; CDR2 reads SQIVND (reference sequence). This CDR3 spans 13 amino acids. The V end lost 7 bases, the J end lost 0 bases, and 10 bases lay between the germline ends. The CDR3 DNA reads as TGTGCCAGTAAGGACACGACCTCCTACGAGCAGTACTTC. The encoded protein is CASKDTTSYEQYF.

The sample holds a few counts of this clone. CDR3 DNA sequence: TGTGCCAGCAGTGATAGAACAGGGTCGTCCTACGAGCAGTACTTC. It specifies CASSDRTGSSYEQYF. This chain links TRBV2 with TRBJ2-7; tentative D call: TRBD1 (6 bases). Germline assignment: CDR1 SNHLY and CDR2 FYNNEI. Trimming removed 3 bases at V and 1 base at J, with 13 bases between. The CDR3 has 15 amino acids.

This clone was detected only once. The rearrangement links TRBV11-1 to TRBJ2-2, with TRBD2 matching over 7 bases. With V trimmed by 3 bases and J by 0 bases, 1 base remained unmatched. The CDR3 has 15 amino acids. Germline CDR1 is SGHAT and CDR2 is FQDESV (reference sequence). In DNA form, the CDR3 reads TGTGCCAGCAGCTTCGGACTAGCGAACACCGGGGAGCTGTTTTTT. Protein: CASSFGLANTGELFF.

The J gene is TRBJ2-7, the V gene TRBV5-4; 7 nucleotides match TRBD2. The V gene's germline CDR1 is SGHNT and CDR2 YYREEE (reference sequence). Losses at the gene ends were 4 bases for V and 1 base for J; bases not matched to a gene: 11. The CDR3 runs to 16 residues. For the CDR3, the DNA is TGTGCCAGCAGCATCTCGGGAGGTAGAACTTCCTACGAGCAGTACTTC. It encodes CASSISGGRTSYEQYF.

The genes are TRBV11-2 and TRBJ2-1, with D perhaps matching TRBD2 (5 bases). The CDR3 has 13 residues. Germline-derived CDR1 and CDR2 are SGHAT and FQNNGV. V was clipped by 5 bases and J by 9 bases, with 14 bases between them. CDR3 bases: TGTGCCAGCAGCCCGAGGCCCCGGGGTGAGCAGTTCTTC. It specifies CASSPRPRGEQFF.

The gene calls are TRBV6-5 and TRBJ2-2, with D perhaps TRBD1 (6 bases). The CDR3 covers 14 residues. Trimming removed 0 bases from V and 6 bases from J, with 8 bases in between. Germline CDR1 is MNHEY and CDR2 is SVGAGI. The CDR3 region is CASSYSGQSGELFF. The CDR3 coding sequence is TGTGCCAGCAGTTACTCAGGACAGTCCGGGGAGCTGTTTTTT.

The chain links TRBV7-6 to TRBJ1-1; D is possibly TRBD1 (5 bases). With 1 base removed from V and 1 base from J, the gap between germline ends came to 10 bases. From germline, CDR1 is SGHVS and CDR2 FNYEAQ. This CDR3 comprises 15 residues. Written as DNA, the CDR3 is TGTGCCAGCAGCTTAGGGGGCAGGAGGAACACTGAAGCTTTCTTT. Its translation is CASSLGGRRNTEAFF.

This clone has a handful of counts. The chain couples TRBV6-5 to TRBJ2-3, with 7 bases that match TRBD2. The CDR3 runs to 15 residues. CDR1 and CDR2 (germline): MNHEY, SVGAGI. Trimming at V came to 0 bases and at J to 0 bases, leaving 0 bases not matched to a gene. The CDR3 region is CASSYSSGSTDTQYF. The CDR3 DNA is TGTGCCAGCAGTTACTCTAGCGGGAGCACAGATACGCAGTATTTT.

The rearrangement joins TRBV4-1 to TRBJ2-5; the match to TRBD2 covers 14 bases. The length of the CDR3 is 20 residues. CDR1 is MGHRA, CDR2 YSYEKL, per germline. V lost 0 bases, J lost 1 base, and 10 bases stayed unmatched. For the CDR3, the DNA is TGCGCCAGCAGCCAAGATATCCCCGGGACTAGCGGGGGCCTCCAAGAGACCCAGTACTTC. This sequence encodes CASSQDIPGTSGGLQETQYF.

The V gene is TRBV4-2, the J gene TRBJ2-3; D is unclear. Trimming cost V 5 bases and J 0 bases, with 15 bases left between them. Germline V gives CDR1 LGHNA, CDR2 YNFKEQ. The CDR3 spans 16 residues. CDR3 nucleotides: TGTGCCAGCAGCAGGAACGGAGCACCTAGCACAGATACGCAGTATTTT. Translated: CASSRNGAPSTDTQYF.

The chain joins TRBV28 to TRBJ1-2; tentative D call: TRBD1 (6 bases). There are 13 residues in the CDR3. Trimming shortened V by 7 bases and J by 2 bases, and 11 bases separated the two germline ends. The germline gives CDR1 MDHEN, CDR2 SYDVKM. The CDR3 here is CASTMDRNYGYTF. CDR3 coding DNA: TGTGCCAGCACTATGGACAGAAACTATGGCTACACCTTC.

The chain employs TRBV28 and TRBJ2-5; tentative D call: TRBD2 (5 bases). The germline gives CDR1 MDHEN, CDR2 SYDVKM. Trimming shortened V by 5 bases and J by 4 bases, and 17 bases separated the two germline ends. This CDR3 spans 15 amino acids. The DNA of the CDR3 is TGTGCCAGCAGTGCCGCGGGTAGCGAGGGAGAGACCCAGTACTTC. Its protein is CASSAAGSEGETQYF.

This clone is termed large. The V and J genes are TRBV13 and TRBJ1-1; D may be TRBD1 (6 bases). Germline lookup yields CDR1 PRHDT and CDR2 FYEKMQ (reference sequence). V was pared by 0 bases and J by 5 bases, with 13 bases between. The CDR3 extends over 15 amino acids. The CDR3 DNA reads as TGTGCCAGCAGCTTAGGCTATGATACAGGGACTGAAGCTTTCTTT. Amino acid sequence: CASSLGYDTGTEAFF.

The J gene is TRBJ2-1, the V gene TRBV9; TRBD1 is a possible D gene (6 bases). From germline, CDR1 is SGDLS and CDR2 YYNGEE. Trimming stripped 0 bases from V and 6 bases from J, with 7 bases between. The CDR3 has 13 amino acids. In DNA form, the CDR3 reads TGTGCCAGCAGCGTAGGAGGGGGCAATGAGCAGTTCTTC. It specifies CASSVGGGNEQFF.

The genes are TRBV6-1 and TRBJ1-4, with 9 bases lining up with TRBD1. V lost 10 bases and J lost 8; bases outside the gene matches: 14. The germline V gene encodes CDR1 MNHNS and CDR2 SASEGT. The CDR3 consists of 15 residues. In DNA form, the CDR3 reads TGTGCCACCGGGAGGCCGGGACAGGGTCTAGAAAAACTGTTTTTT. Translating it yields CATGRPGQGLEKLFF.

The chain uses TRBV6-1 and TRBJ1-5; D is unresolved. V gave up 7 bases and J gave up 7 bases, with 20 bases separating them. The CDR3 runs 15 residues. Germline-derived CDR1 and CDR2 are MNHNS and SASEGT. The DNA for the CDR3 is TGTGCCAGCAACCCCTTTGCAGGCGGAGGGCAGCCCCAGCATTTT. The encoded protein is CASNPFAGGGQPQHF.

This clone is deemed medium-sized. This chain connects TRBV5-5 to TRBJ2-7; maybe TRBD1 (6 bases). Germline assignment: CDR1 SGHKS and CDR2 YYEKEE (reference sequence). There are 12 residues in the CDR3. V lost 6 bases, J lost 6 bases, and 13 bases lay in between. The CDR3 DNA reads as TGTGCCAGCAACTTAAAGGACAGCGAGCAGTACTTC. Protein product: CASNLKDSEQYF.